This entry features one T cell receptor beta chain sequence. Profiling relied on immunoSEQ multiplex PCR, and the TCRdb table lists in-frame clones only, not all of them. There are 210,000 or so clones in the sample; approximately 84% occur only once, and less than 2% lies in the top ten. Living in about two dozen US areas, the participants were between 18 and 89 years of age. Researchers sorted participants into cohorts using their self-reported clinical history. This CDR3 region has 15 residues. V trimming: 0 bases; J trimming: 7 bases; junction bases outside the gene matches: 7. CDR1 is SGHDN and CDR2 is FVKESK in the germline V gene. This sample is part of a study of blood T cell repertoires in COVID-19. On the study more broadly: Material from acute and convalescent COVID-19 was sourced from the United States, Italy and Spain. T cells, B-cell-depleted T cells, or PBMCs provided the cDNA or gDNA that served as material.

This sequence was found in a man in his 60s who had recovered from COVID-19. The rearrangement joins TRBV14 to TRBJ2-3, with 7 positions matching TRBD1. The sample comprised PBMCs or T cells enriched from blood (not recorded which). The CDR3 reads CASSQDPRTGNTQYF. The CDR3 DNA reads TGTGCCAGCAGCCAAGATCCCCGGACAGGCAATACGCAGTATTTT.